Below are 4 T cell receptor beta chains sequenced from a single sample in a study of blood T cells in healthy people across ages. A second PCR, run for about 7 to 11 cycles, used a sample-barcoded 5' primer plus a J-beta primer mix. TCRdb redid the calling of the 5' RACE reads with MiXCR, one entry per CDR3 protein. The table records around 800,000 distinct CDR3 sequences, about half of them present only once. Specimen: blood. The receptors come from a man older than 75 in good health.

This clonotype was seen once. CDR3 sequence (DNA): TGTGCCTGGAGGAAGGGGCCCTCCTACGAGCAGTACTTC. Its translation: CAWRKGPSYEQYF. The chain combines TRBV30 with TRBJ2-7, with D perhaps TRBD1 (5 bases). Germline assignment: CDR1 GTSNPN and CDR2 SVGIG (reference sequence). Between the trimmed V and J ends, which lost 3 bases and 0 bases, there was a span of 9 bases. CDR3 size: 13 residues.

CDR3 amino acids: CASSASGGRYNEQFF. DNA of the CDR3: TGTGCCAGCAGCGCTAGCGGGGGCCGCTACAATGAGCAGTTCTTC. The chain is built from TRBV11-2 and TRBJ2-1, with TRBD2 matching 10 bases. V shed 5 bases, J shed 3 bases, and the junction held 4 bases outside the gene matches. Germline V CDR1 and CDR2: SGHAT, FQNNGV. The CDR3 has 15 amino acids.

This clonotype was seen a few times. The chain has TRBV4-2 and TRBJ2-1; no clear D. This CDR3 comprises 13 residues. Germline V CDR1 and CDR2: LGHNA, YNFKEQ. V was clipped by 0 bases and J by 7 bases, with 7 bases between them. The chain's CDR3 is CASSQDQWNEQFF. The CDR3 coding sequence is TGTGCCAGCAGCCAAGATCAGTGGAATGAGCAGTTCTTC.

This chain uses TRBV11-3 with TRBJ2-4; possibly TRBD1 or TRBD2 for D (5 bases each). V lost 5 bases, J lost 7 bases, and 15 bases lay in between. The V gene's germline CDR1 is SGHNT and CDR2 YENEEA. CDR3 length: 14 residues. The CDR3 DNA reads TGTGCCAGCAGCGCCATCGGGACCGACAACATTCAGTACTTC. It codes for CASSAIGTDNIQYF.